The 19 T cell receptor beta chains presented below share a single source sample, sequenced in a study of T cells after yellow fever vaccination. TCRdb passed the 5' RACE reads through MiXCR, listing each CDR3 protein once. The sample has hundreds of thousands of distinct CDR3 sequences; roughly an eighth are singletons. Specimen: PBMCs, collected on the day of the yellow fever booster vaccination. These receptors were collected from a man aged 25-45 years who received the YFV17D yellow fever vaccine.

This clonotype came up a few times. The V gene is TRBV19, the J gene TRBJ2-3; the match to TRBD2 covers 10 bases. The length of the CDR3 is 16 residues. Germline V gene data show CDR1 as LNHDA and CDR2 as SQIVND (reference sequence). V shed 4 bases and J 7 bases; nucleotides not matched to a gene: 11. The CDR3 DNA sequence: TGTGCCAGTAGTACAAAAGGGACTAGCGAAACTTATACGCAGTATTTT. This sequence encodes CASSTKGTSETYTQYF.

The chain carries TRBV30 and TRBJ2-3; no firm D call. The germline V and J ends were trimmed by 2 bases and 1 base, with 13 bases remaining between them. Germline assignment: CDR1 GTSNPN and CDR2 SVGIG (reference sequence). This CDR3 is built from 15 residues. CDR3 coding DNA: TGTGCCTGGAGTCCGACTCTATATGGCACAGATACGCAGTATTTT. Its translation: CAWSPTLYGTDTQYF. The variable domain in full, with the rest retrieved from reference TRBV30 and TRBJ2-3, is SQTIHQWPATLVQPVGSPLSLECTVEGTSNPNLYWYRQAAGRGLQLLFYSVGIGQISSEVPQNLSASRPQDRQFILSSKKLLLSDSGFYLCAWSPTLYGTDTQYFGPGTRLTVL.

This clonotype was seen a few times. The V and J genes are TRBV20-1 and TRBJ2-4; perhaps TRBD2 as D (5 bases). The CDR3 sequence is 17 residues long. CDR1 and CDR2 (germline): DFQATT, SNEGSKA (reference sequence). V was clipped by 0 bases and J by 3 bases, with 18 bases between them. The CDR3 is CSARDHRSSWGKNIQYF. As DNA, the CDR3 is TGCAGTGCTAGAGATCATCGGTCTAGCTGGGGCAAAAACATTCAGTACTTC.

This clonotype has a handful of counts. The chain links TRBV27 to TRBJ2-1, with 9 bases aligning to TRBD2. J was trimmed by 5 bases and V by 2 bases; bases with no gene match: 4. CDR3 size: 15 residues. From germline, CDR1 is MNHEY and CDR2 SMNVEV (reference sequence). CDR3 coding DNA: TGTGCCAGCAGTTTAGGTGCGGGAGGGAACAATGAGCAGTTCTTC. It translates to CASSLGAGGNNEQFF.

This clonotype showed up just a few times. The rearrangement joins TRBV21-1 to TRBJ2-1. TRBV21-1 is labeled a pseudogene. The CDR3 extends over 12 amino acids. The CDR3 coding sequence is TGTGCCAGCAGCAAATCTGGGCAGTGTTTTTTCTTC. It is translated as CASSKSGQCFFF.

A few counts support this clonotype. The rearrangement joins TRBV6-6 to TRBJ2-7; D ambiguous. V shed 6 bases and J shed 10 bases, with 10 bases lying between them. This CDR3 region has 10 residues. The V gene's germline CDR1 is MNHNY and CDR2 SVGAGI (reference sequence). CDR3 residues: CASRAGIQYF. CDR3 coding DNA: TGTGCCAGCAGGGCCGGAATCCAGTACTTC.

This chain joins TRBV28 and TRBJ2-7; 7 positions match TRBD2. CDR1 MDHEN and CDR2 SYDVKM come from the germline V gene. CDR3 length: 13 amino acids. CDR3 coding DNA: TGTGCGACTCGGGGGGAAAACACCTACGAGCAGTACTTC. Protein sequence: CATRGENTYEQYF.

This clonotype was seen more than once but under ten times. The rearrangement joins TRBV10-3 to TRBJ2-5; 8 positions agree with TRBD2. The V segment lost 5 bases and the J segment 5 bases; nucleotides outside the gene matches: 16. The CDR3 covers 17 residues. In germline, CDR1 is ENHRY, CDR2 SYGVKD. The CDR3 loop reads CAISPPGRTAGVETQYF. The CDR3 region has the DNA TGTGCCATCAGTCCCCCCGGGAGGACAGCGGGAGTTGAGACCCAGTACTTC.

The CDR3 DNA sequence: TGTGCCAGCAGCCTTAGACTAGCGAGCACAGATACGCAGTATTTT. Translating it yields CASSLRLASTDTQYF. The chain uses TRBV9 and TRBJ2-3, with 8 bases fitting TRBD2. CDR1 is SGDLS, CDR2 YYNGEE, per germline. The length of the CDR3 is 15 residues. V lost 4 bases and J lost 0; bases outside the gene matches: 4.

This clonotype was counted many times. The V call is TRBV28, the J call TRBJ2-7; D tentatively fits TRBD1 or TRBD2 (6 bases each). The V end lost 7 bases, the J end lost 3 bases, and 13 bases lay between the germline ends. The germline V gene encodes CDR1 MDHEN and CDR2 SYDVKM. This CDR3 is 13 amino acids long. The DNA of the CDR3 is TGTGCCAGCAACCGCGGAGGGGGCTACGAGCAGTACTTC. Residues: CASNRGGGYEQYF.

This chain joins TRBV7-2 and TRBJ2-1, with 11 bases matching TRBD2. The germline gives CDR1 SGHTA, CDR2 FQGNSA. CDR3 length: 16 residues. V gave up 2 bases and J gave up 6 bases; unmatched junction bases: 6. Here the CDR3 DNA reads TGTGCCAGCAGCTTAATAGCGGGAGGGCCCCGCAATGAGCAGTTCTTC. This translates into CASSLIAGGPRNEQFF.

This clonotype has only a few counts. The chain is built from TRBV11-2 and TRBJ2-2, with unresolved D. Per the germline V gene, CDR1 is SGHAT and CDR2 is FQNNGV. The CDR3 totals 17 residues. Trimming pared 5 bases from V and 1 base from J, leaving 17 bases between. The CDR3 protein is CASSALTALRNTGELFF. CDR3 nucleotide sequence: TGTGCCAGCAGCGCACTCACAGCGTTGAGGAACACCGGGGAGCTGTTTTTT.

This clonotype was seen a handful of times. The chain employs TRBV7-2 and TRBJ2-7, with a weak D call TRBD2 (5 bases). CDR1 and CDR2 from the germline V gene are SGHTA and FQGNSA. This CDR3 spans 15 amino acids. V lost 3 bases to trimming and J lost 2 bases, with 14 bases between them. As DNA, the CDR3 is TGTGCCAGCAGCTTCCGGACTGGCGAGACCTACGAGCAGTACTTC. Encoded protein: CASSFRTGETYEQYF.

The J gene is TRBJ2-2, the V gene TRBV11-2, with TRBD1 matching 10 bases. In germline, CDR1 is SGHAT, CDR2 FQNNGV. With V trimmed by 5 bases and J by 3 bases, 12 bases remained unmatched. This CDR3 has 18 amino acids. The CDR3 region has the DNA TGTGCCAGCAGCCCCAAACATACGACAGGGGGCGACACCGGGGAGCTGTTTTTT. This sequence encodes CASSPKHTTGGDTGELFF.

The chain is built from TRBV7-8 and TRBJ2-7; D is ambiguous. The length of the CDR3 is 16 residues. Germline V CDR1 and CDR2: SGHVS, FQNEAQ. Deletions cut 3 bases from V and 2 bases from J, with 17 bases between. DNA for the CDR3: TGTGCCAGCAGCTTTCTTGGTGGCACAGCCGCCTACGAGCAGTACTTC. Translated, it gives CASSFLGGTAAYEQYF. Supplemented by reference TRBV7-8 and TRBJ2-7, the full variable domain reads GAGVSQSPRYKVAKRGQDVALRCDPISGHVSLFWYQQALGQGPEFLTYFQNEAQLDKSGLPSDRFFAERPEGSVSTLKIQRTQQEDSAVYLCASSFLGGTAAYEQYFGPGTRLTVT.

This sequence joins TRBV14 and TRBJ2-7; 11 bases match TRBD2. Germline CDR1 SGHDN, CDR2 FVKESK. V was pared by 3 bases and J by 3 bases, with 4 bases of the junction left unmatched. The CDR3 runs 15 residues. CDR3: CASSQPGTSGYEQYF. In DNA, the CDR3 is TGTGCCAGCAGCCAGCCCGGGACTAGCGGCTACGAGCAGTACTTC.

The chain has TRBV24-1 and TRBJ2-1; 9 nucleotides align to TRBD2. The V gene's germline CDR1 is KGHDR and CDR2 SFDVKD. The length of the CDR3 is 15 residues. The ends lost 3 bases at V and 2 bases at J; junction bases unmatched: 1. CDR3 DNA sequence: TGTGCCACCAGTGATACTAGCGGGCCCTACAATGAGCAGTTCTTC. Amino acid sequence: CATSDTSGPYNEQFF.

This clonotype was counted a few times. This chain joins TRBV20-1 and TRBJ1-5; TRBD1 might be the D (5 bases). The germline CDR1 and CDR2 sequences are DFQATT and SNEGSKA (reference sequence). Trimming cost V 4 bases and J 7 bases, with 14 bases left between them. The CDR3 covers 13 residues. The CDR3 region has the DNA TGCAGTGCTACGGGGCAGGTAGACCAGCCCCAGCATTTT. Protein sequence: CSATGQVDQPQHF.

The chain is built from TRBV25-1 and TRBJ1-4; weak D call: TRBD1 (5 bases). The V end lost 1 base, the J end lost 5 bases, and 14 bases lay between the germline ends. Germline loops: CDR1 MGHDK, CDR2 SYGVNS. The CDR3 totals 16 residues. The CDR3 DNA sequence: TGTGCCAGCAGTGAATTCGGGGGGAGAGGGAATGAAAAACTGTTTTTT. It specifies CASSEFGGRGNEKLFF.